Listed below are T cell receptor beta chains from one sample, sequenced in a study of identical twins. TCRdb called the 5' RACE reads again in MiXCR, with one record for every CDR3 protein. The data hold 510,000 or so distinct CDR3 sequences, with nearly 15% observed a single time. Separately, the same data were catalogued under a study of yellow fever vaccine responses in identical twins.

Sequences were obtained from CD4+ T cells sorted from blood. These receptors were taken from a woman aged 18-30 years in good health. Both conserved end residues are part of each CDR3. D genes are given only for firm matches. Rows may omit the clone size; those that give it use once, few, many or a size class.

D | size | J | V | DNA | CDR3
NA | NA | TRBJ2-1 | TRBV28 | TGTGCCAGCAGTAGACCACTAGGTTACAATGAGCAGTTCTTC | CASSRPLGYNEQFF
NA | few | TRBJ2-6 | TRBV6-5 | TGTGCCAGCAGTTACTTGTCCGGCTCTAGGGCTGGGGCCAACGTCCTGACTTTC | CASSYLSGSRAGANVLTF
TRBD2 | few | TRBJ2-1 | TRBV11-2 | TGTGCCAGCAGCTCGGGACTAGTAATCAATGAGCAGTTCTTC | CASSSGLVINEQFF
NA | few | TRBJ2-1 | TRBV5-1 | TGCGCCAGCAGCTTGAGTAACGGGGGCAATGAGCAGTTCTTC | CASSLSNGGNEQFF
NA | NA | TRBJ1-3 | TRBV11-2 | TGTGCCAGCAGCTTAGGGCAGATACCCTCTGGAAACACCATATATTTT | CASSLGQIPSGNTIYF
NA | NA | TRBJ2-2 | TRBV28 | TGTGCCAGCAGGGGCCGACTGGGCAGTTTTAACGGGGAGCTGTTTTTT | CASRGRLGSFNGELFF
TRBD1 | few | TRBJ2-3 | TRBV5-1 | TGCGCCAGCAGCTACCACAGGGGGGATACGCAGTATTTT | CASSYHRGDTQYF
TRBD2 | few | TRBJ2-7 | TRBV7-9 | TGTGCCAGCAGCAGGACCCCCGGGACTAGCGACTCCTACGAGCAGTACTTC | CASSRTPGTSDSYEQYF
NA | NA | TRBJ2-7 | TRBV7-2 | TGTGCCAGCAGCTCCGACAGAACCTACGAGCAGTACTTC | CASSSDRTYEQYF
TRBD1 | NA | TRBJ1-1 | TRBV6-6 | TGTGCCAGCACAAAGGACAGGCGGGCAGCTTTCTTT | CASTKDRRAAFF
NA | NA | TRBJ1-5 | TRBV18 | TGTGCCAGCTCACCACCCGGTATGGGCAATCAGCCCCAGCATTTT | CASSPPGMGNQPQHF
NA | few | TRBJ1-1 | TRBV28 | TGTGCCAGCAGTTTAAGCTACAGGGCCGATGAAGCTTTCTTT | CASSLSYRADEAFF
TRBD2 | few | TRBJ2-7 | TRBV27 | TGTGCCAGCAGTTTAACCCCTGGGGGGGGCGAGCAGTACTTC | CASSLTPGGGEQYF
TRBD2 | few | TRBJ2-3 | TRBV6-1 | TGTGCCAGCTTCTCCGGGAGGGCAGAAGATACGCAGTATTTT | CASFSGRAEDTQYF
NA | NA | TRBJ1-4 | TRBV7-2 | TGTGCCAGCAGCTTAGCGGGGATTTCTAATGAAAAACTGTTTTTT | CASSLAGISNEKLFF
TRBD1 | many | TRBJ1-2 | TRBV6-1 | TGTGCCAGCAGTGCTGGGACAGGGGGGTATGGCTACACCTTC | CASSAGTGGYGYTF
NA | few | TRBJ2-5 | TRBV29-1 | TGCAGCGCCGCCCGAGGCAGGGGCCAAGAGACCCAGTACTTC | CSAARGRGQETQYF
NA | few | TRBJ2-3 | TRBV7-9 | TGTGCCAGTCAGAACAGGACTACCACCACAGATACGCAGTATTTT | CASQNRTTTTDTQYF
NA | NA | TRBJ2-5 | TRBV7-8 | TGTGCCAGCAGCTTACCGGGCTGGGCAGAAAAAGAGACCCAGTACTTC | CASSLPGWAEKETQYF
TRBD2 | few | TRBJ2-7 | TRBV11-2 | TGTGCCAGCAGCCCAGGACTAGCGCGCTACGAGCAGTACTTC | CASSPGLARYEQYF
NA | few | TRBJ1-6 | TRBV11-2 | TGTGCCAGCAGCTCCCAGGGACCGGAGAGTTCACCCCTCCACTTT | CASSSQGPESSPLHF
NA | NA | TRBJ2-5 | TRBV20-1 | TGCAGTGCTAGAGAATGGGAGGAGACCCAGTACTTC | CSAREWEETQYF
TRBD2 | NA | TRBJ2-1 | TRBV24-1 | TGTGCCACCAGTGACCCCGGACTAGCGGCTGAGCAGTTCTTC | CATSDPGLAAEQFF
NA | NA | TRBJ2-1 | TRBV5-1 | TGCGCCAGCAGCCCCCCGTCCGGGCCGACCGGCAATGAGCAGTTCTTC | CASSPPSGPTGNEQFF
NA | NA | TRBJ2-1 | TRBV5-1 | TGCGCCAGCAGCCCCGGGGGAGACTACAATGAGCAGTTCTTC | CASSPGGDYNEQFF
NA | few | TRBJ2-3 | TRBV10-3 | TGTGCCATCAAACCGGGACGGCAAACAGATACGCAGTATTTT | CAIKPGRQTDTQYF
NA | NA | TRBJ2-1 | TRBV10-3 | TGTGCCATCAGTGACTTTAGGGACTACAATGAGCAGTTCTTC | CAISDFRDYNEQFF
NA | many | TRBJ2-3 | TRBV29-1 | TGCAGCGCTTCGGGACCTCTGGGAGATACGCAGTATTTT | CSASGPLGDTQYF
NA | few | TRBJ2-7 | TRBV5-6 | TGTGCCAGCAGCTCTGCCGAGCGGAGCTCCTACGAGCAGTACTTC | CASSSAERSSYEQYF
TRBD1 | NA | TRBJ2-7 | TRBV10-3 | TGTGCCATCAGTCCGTCGGGACAGAACTACGAGCAGTACTTC | CAISPSGQNYEQYF
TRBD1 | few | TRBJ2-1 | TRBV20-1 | TGCAGTGCTAGTCCCCGGGACAGATCCTACAATGAGCAGTTCTTC | CSASPRDRSYNEQFF
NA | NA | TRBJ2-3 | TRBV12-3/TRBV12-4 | TGTGCCAGCAGTTTAGAGACTAGTAGATCAGATACGCAGTATTTT | CASSLETSRSDTQYF
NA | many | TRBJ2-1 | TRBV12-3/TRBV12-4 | TGTGCCAGCAGTTTTAGCGGCCCCCCGGGCAATGAGCAGTTCTTC | CASSFSGPPGNEQFF
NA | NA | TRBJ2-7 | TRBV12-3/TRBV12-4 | TGTGCCAGCAGGTCTACAGGGTTGGCGCACTACGAGCAGTACTTC | CASRSTGLAHYEQYF
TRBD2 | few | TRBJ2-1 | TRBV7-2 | TGTGCCAGCAGCTTAGTTGGTCTAGCGGCCTCCAATGAGCAGTTCTTC | CASSLVGLAASNEQFF
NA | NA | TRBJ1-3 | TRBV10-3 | TGTGCCATCATGCCAGGGTACGGAAACACCATATATTTT | CAIMPGYGNTIYF
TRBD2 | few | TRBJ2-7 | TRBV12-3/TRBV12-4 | TGTGCCAGCAGTTCCCACATAGGGACTAGCGGAGCACAGCAGTACTTC | CASSSHIGTSGAQQYF
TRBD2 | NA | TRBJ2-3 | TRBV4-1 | TGCGCCAGCAGCCAATCGGGAGCGGGGGGCGGCACAGATACGCAGTATTTT | CASSQSGAGGGTDTQYF
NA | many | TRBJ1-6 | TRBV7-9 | TGTGCCAGCAGCTGGGGTAATTCACCCCTCCACTTT | CASSWGNSPLHF
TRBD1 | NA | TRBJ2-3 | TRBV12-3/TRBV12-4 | TGTGCCAGCAGTTTGGTCTGGGAAATTCAACAGGGGGCAATCGCAGATACGCAGTATTTT | CASSLVWEIQQGAIADTQYF
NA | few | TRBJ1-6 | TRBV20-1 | TGCAGTGCTAGAAGGGTCCAAAGGAGAATCTATAATTCACCCCTCCACTTT | CSARRVQRRIYNSPLHF
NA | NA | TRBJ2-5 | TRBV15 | TGTGCCACCAGCAGAGATAGAGGCTACCAAGAGACCCAGTACTTC | CATSRDRGYQETQYF
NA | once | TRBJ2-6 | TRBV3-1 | TGTGCCAGCAGCCAGGGCCCACAAAGGGGTTATGGGGCCAACGTCCTGACTTTC | CASSQGPQRGYGANVLTF
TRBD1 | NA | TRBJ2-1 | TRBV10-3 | TGTGCCATCAGCAGGGGGCAATACAATGAGCAGTTCTTC | CAISRGQYNEQFF
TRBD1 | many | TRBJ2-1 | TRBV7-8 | TGTGCCAGCAGCGTCCAGGGGGCCCCCTCCTACAATGAGCAGTTCTTC | CASSVQGAPSYNEQFF
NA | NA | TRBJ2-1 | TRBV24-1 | TGTGCCACCAGAGATGACGGCGCGGGATCCTCCTACAATGAGCAGTTCTTC | CATRDDGAGSSYNEQFF
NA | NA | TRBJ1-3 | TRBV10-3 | TGTGCCATCAGTGAGGCAGCTGGGGGAAACACCATATATTTT | CAISEAAGGNTIYF
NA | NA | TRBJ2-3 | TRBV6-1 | TGTGCCAGCAGTCGAGGCCTACGGGATACGCAGTATTTT | CASSRGLRDTQYF
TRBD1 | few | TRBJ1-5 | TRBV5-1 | TGCGCCAGCAGCCCCGGGACAGTTGGCAATCAGCCCCAGCATTTT | CASSPGTVGNQPQHF
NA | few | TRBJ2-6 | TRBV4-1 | TGCGCCAGCAGCCAAGGCTTAACAGGACCTGGGGCCAACGTCCTGACTTTC | CASSQGLTGPGANVLTF
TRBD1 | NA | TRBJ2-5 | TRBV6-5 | TGTGCCAGCAGTAACCCGGGACAGCGACAAGAGACCCAGTACTTC | CASSNPGQRQETQYF
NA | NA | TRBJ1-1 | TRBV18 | TGTGCCAGCTCGGGAGGGGTGAACACTGAAGCTTTCTTT | CASSGGVNTEAFF
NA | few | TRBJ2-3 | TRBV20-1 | TGCAGTGCCGCTGATGGAGGGACGTTCACAGATACGCAGTATTTT | CSAADGGTFTDTQYF
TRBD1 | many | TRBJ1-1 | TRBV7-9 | TGTGCCAGCAGCCTTTGGACAGGGGAGAACACTGAAGCTTTCTTT | CASSLWTGENTEAFF